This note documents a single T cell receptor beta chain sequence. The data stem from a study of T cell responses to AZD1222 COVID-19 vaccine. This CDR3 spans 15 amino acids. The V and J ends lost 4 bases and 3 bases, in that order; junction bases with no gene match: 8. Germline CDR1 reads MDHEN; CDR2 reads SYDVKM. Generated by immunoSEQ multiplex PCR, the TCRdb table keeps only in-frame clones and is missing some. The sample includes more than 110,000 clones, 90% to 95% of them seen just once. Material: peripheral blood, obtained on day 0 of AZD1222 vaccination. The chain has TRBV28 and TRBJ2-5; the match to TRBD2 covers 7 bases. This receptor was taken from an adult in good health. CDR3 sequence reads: CASSSPGTTEETQYF. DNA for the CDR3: TGTGCCAGCAGTTCCCCCGGGACTACTGAAGAGACCCAGTACTTC.